Below are 18 T cell receptor beta chains sequenced from a single sample in a study of cytomegalovirus exposure and HLA in healthy donors. In the PCR, 60 Vbeta and 13 Jbeta primers were used. Sequencing used immunoSEQ multiplex PCR; TCRdb keeps in-frame clones, though not all of them. The table includes over 150,000 clones, roughly 77% detected once. Sequencing was performed on PBMCs. All receptors derive from a young man in good health and CMV-seropositive.

The rearrangement joins TRBV5-1 to TRBJ1-4; tentatively, D is TRBD1 (6 bases). CDR1 is SGHRS and CDR2 is YFSETQ in the germline V gene. V lost 2 bases and J lost 4, with 9 bases in between. There are 14 residues in the CDR3. In nucleotides, the CDR3 is TGCGCCAGCAGCTTCGACAGGAATAATGAAAAACTGTTTTTT. The encoded protein is CASSFDRNNEKLFF.

This chain links TRBV15 with TRBJ1-4, with D possibly TRBD1 on 6 matching bases. With 4 bases removed from V and 7 bases from J, the gap between germline ends came to 16 bases. The CDR3 covers 15 residues. Looked up from germline, CDR1 is LNHNV and CDR2 is YYDKDF (reference sequence). The CDR3 here is CATSISRGQTEKLFF. The CDR3, as DNA: TGTGCCACCAGCATCTCCCGAGGACAGACTGAAAAACTGTTTTTT.

The CDR3, as DNA: TGTGCCAGCAGCTTAGAGAGGTTTGTGGACATTCAGTACTTC. Its protein is CASSLERFVDIQYF. V and J are TRBV7-9 and TRBJ2-4; D is undetermined. The V gene lost 1 base and the J gene lost 8 bases, with 12 bases spanning the gap. Germline V CDR1 and CDR2: SEHNR, FQNEAQ (reference sequence). The CDR3 contains 14 residues.

V gene TRBV9 combines with J gene TRBJ2-2; 10 bases map to TRBD1. This CDR3 comprises 15 residues. V was clipped by 4 bases and J by 7 bases; unmatched bases: 7. Germline V lookup: CDR1 SGDLS, CDR2 YYNGEE. CDR3 nucleotide sequence: TGTGCCAGCAGCCCCGGGACAGGGGTTAGCGGGGAGCTGTTTTTT. Translated, it gives CASSPGTGVSGELFF. Variable domain in full (rest from reference TRBV9 and TRBJ2-2): DSGVTQTPKHLITATGQRVTLRCSPRSGDLSVYWYQQSLDQGLQFLIQYYNGEERAKGNILERFSAQQFPDLHSELNLSSLELGDSALYFCASSPGTGVSGELFFGEGSRLTVL.

The chain employs TRBV5-4 and TRBJ1-1, with 9 bases that match TRBD1. The CDR3 consists of 14 residues. V was clipped by 4 bases and J by 1 base; unmatched bases: 2. Germline CDR1 is SGHNT and CDR2 is YYREEE (reference sequence). This CDR3 is CASSKGQGNTEAFF. The CDR3 nucleotides read TGTGCCAGCAGCAAGGGACAGGGGAACACTGAAGCTTTCTTT.

Remarks on this clone: The identical CDR3 is also encoded by other nucleotide sequences in the sample. This sequence joins TRBV5-5 and TRBJ1-1; D perhaps matches TRBD1 (5 bases). This CDR3 spans 13 amino acids. The V gene's germline CDR1 is SGHKS and CDR2 YYEKEE (reference sequence). V was clipped by 0 bases and J by 3 bases, with 6 bases between them. For the CDR3, the DNA is TGTGCCAGCAGCTTGGCGGGGGACACTGAAGCTTTCTTT. This encodes CASSLAGDTEAFF.

This clone came up once. V and J are TRBV28 and TRBJ2-1, with 7 bases that match TRBD2. Germline V lookup: CDR1 MDHEN, CDR2 SYDVKM. The ends lost 3 bases at V and 8 bases at J; junction bases unmatched: 7. The CDR3 loop spans 14 amino acids. CDR3: CASSLSGDQYEQFF. In DNA, the CDR3 is TGTGCCAGCAGTTTGAGCGGGGACCAATATGAGCAGTTCTTC.

The gene calls are TRBV9 and TRBJ1-1; 10 positions match TRBD1. Looked up from germline, CDR1 is SGDLS and CDR2 is YYNGEE. This CDR3 region has 14 residues. V lost 3 bases to trimming and J lost 7 bases; unmatched junction nucleotides: 6. The CDR3 bases are TGTGCCAGCAGCGGGGGACAGGGGATGGGTGAAGCTTTCTTT. Its translation is CASSGGQGMGEAFF.

The chain uses TRBV2 and TRBJ2-4, with D possibly TRBD2 on 5 matching bases. The CDR3 is 14 residues long. Between the trimmed V and J ends, which lost 3 bases and 1 base, there was a span of 7 bases. Germline V CDR1 and CDR2: SNHLY, FYNNEI. CDR3 DNA: TGTGCCAGCAGTGAGGCTAGCGCCAAAAACATTCAGTACTTC. Encoded protein: CASSEASAKNIQYF.

This chain connects TRBV4-2 to TRBJ2-1, with 11 positions matching TRBD2. This CDR3 comprises 17 residues. The junction had 13 bases not matched to a gene; V was cut back by 3 bases and J by 9 bases. CDR1 is LGHNA and CDR2 is YNFKEQ in the germline V gene. The CDR3 loop reads CASSQLPVAGGPGEQFF. As DNA, the CDR3 is TGTGCCAGCAGCCAGCTCCCGGTAGCGGGGGGGCCGGGTGAGCAGTTCTTC.

V gene TRBV15 combines with J gene TRBJ1-5; no definite D call. V gave up 1 base and J gave up 0 bases, with 16 bases separating them. The CDR3 is 18 amino acids. The germline gives CDR1 LNHNV, CDR2 YYDKDF (reference sequence). The CDR3 region has the DNA TGTGCCACCAGCAGAGCCCGACTGAATTTTGATAGCAATCAGCCCCAGCATTTT. Its translation is CATSRARLNFDSNQPQHF.

V and J are TRBV5-4 and TRBJ1-4; TRBD1 matches 7 bases. Germline V CDR1 and CDR2: SGHNT, YYREEE (reference sequence). The length of the CDR3 is 16 residues. J gave up 2 bases and V 3 bases, and 7 bases lay outside the gene matches. This chain's CDR3 is CASSYGQARTNEKLFF. CDR3 in DNA: TGTGCCAGCAGCTACGGACAGGCTCGCACTAATGAAAAACTGTTTTTT. Drawing the rest from reference TRBV5-4 and TRBJ1-4, the complete variable domain is ETGVTQSPTHLIKTRGQQVTLRCSSQSGHNTVSWYQQALGQGPQFIFQYYREEENGRGNFPPRFSGLQFPNYSSELNVNALELDDSALYLCASSYGQARTNEKLFFGSGTQLSVL.

This clone was seen more than once but under ten times. The genes are TRBV5-4 and TRBJ1-1, with TRBD1 matching 8 bases. V lost 4 bases and J lost 2; bases outside the gene matches: 13. CDR1 is SGHNT and CDR2 is YYREEE in the germline V gene (reference sequence). This CDR3 comprises 17 residues. CDR3 coding DNA: TGTGCCAGCAGCAGAGGACAGGGACGGCGTAGTAACACTGAAGCTTTCTTT. Translation: CASSRGQGRRSNTEAFF. The complete variable domain, with remaining parts taken from reference TRBV5-4 and TRBJ1-1, reads ETGVTQSPTHLIKTRGQQVTLRCSSQSGHNTVSWYQQALGQGPQFIFQYYREEENGRGNFPPRFSGLQFPNYSSELNVNALELDDSALYLCASSRGQGRRSNTEAFFGQGTRLTVV.

The V call is TRBV28, the J call TRBJ2-7; 9 bases match TRBD2. The V segment lost 5 bases and the J segment 0 bases; nucleotides outside the gene matches: 5. CDR3 length: 15 amino acids. Germline assignment: CDR1 MDHEN and CDR2 SYDVKM. As DNA, the CDR3 is TGTGCCAGCAGTGGGACTAGCACATTCTCCTACGAGCAGTACTTC. Amino acid sequence: CASSGTSTFSYEQYF.

CDR3 DNA sequence: TGTGCCAGCAGTTCCGGACAGATGAACACTGAAGCTTTCTTT. Its translation: CASSSGQMNTEAFF. The genes are TRBV28 and TRBJ1-1; tentatively, D is TRBD1 (6 bases). The CDR3 is 14 residues long. Trimming removed 4 bases at V and 0 bases at J, with 9 bases between. Germline V gene sequence: CDR1 MDHEN, CDR2 SYDVKM.

This clone was counted between two and nine times. This sequence joins TRBV7-6 and TRBJ1-1, with D possibly TRBD1 on 6 matching bases. Germline CDR1 SGHVS, CDR2 FNYEAQ. The CDR3 covers 15 residues. Trimming took off 5 bases at V and 2 bases at J, with 15 bases between the two ends. In DNA form, the CDR3 reads TGTGCCAGCAGCCCCTCGGGGGGCCTCAACACTGAAGCTTTCTTT. It yields the protein CASSPSGGLNTEAFF.

DNA for the CDR3: TGCGCCAGCAGTCAACCTCATGGCTACACCTTC. The encoded protein is CASSQPHGYTF. The chain is built from TRBV23-1 and TRBJ1-2, with unresolved D. TRBV23-1 is an ORF, and what it does is uncertain. The CDR3 covers 11 residues. Deletions cut 2 bases from V and 6 bases from J, with 4 bases between.

The V call is TRBV30, the J call TRBJ1-2, with 9 positions matching TRBD1. The CDR3 runs 16 residues. V was pared by 0 bases and J by 7 bases, with 12 bases of the junction left unmatched. Per germline, CDR1 GTSNPN and CDR2 SVGIG (reference sequence). The CDR3 loop is CAWSVAQGARIGGYTF. For the CDR3, the DNA is TGTGCCTGGAGTGTAGCACAGGGGGCGCGGATAGGTGGCTACACCTTC.